Sequencing of this T cell receptor beta chain was carried out in a study of tissue T cells after allogeneic stem cell transplantation. Study-level points and caveats: Anatomically similar tissues had similar TCR repertoires within each patient. The study did not identify alloreactive or antigen-specific tissue TCRs, and some clones might be persisting host cells.

Clones were sequenced by immunoSEQ multiplex PCR, and TCRdb holds only the in-frame ones, with some missing. The table shows 6,000 to 8,000 clones, with around 62% occurring only once. Concerning this clone: What it recognizes is unknown. Genes here carry mouse names.

The sequence came from a female BALB/c mouse in good health. The strain's MHC: H2-d. The sample was blood.

CDR3: CGARRGVQDTQYF. Partial CDR3 DNA: TGTGGTGCTAGGCGGGGGGTCCAAGACACCCAGTAC. The rearrangement joins TRBV20 to TRBJ2-5; possible D gene TRBD2, 6 bases. The read terminates 1 residue ahead of where the CDR3 ends, so the germline J gene completes it. CDR3 size: 13 residues. Trimming took off 2 bases at V and 2 bases at J, with 8 bases between the two ends. The germline V gene encodes CDR1 GFQATS and CDR2 STVNSAI.